Listed below are T cell receptor beta chains from one sample, sequenced in a study of early T cells in non-severe SARS-CoV-2 infection. TCRdb reprocessed the 5' RACE reads with MiXCR, giving one entry per CDR3 protein. The sample consists of over 95,000 distinct CDR3 sequences, roughly 17% of them appearing once. Sequenced: whole blood. These TCRs come from an adult who was a healthcare worker with PCR-confirmed SARS-CoV-2 infection or an uninfected control (not recorded which). The CDR3 runs from the conserved cysteine through the conserved F or W. The D gene is left open where the match is weak. Size is omitted from some rows. Given values are once, few, many or a class for expanded clones.

clone_size	d_call	j_call	v_call	cdr3_aa	cdr3_nt
few	TRBD2	TRBJ2-5	TRBV20-1	CSASTPGRGVETQYF	TGCAGTGCTAGCACACCGGGACGGGGGGTGGAGACCCAGTACTTC
few	-	TRBJ1-1	TRBV29-1	CSVDRGNTEAFF	TGCAGCGTTGACAGGGGGAACACTGAAGCTTTCTTT
many	-	TRBJ1-2	TRBV27	CASSFRGRGWDGYTF	TGTGCCAGCAGTTTTAGGGGCAGGGGTTGGGATGGCTACACCTTC
-	TRBD2	TRBJ2-3	TRBV2	CASSDLGLEVPDTQYF	TGTGCCAGCAGTGACCTAGGACTAGAGGTTCCAGATACGCAGTATTTT
few	TRBD1	TRBJ2-7	TRBV18	CASSPDRVTREQYF	TGTGCCAGCTCACCTGACAGGGTGACCAGAGAGCAGTACTTC
-	-	TRBJ2-4	TRBV4-1	CASSQDSPPQRAKNIQYF	TGCGCCAGCAGCCAAGACTCCCCACCTCAGAGAGCCAAAAACATTCAGTACTTC
many	-	TRBJ1-5	TRBV10-3	CAISEAEEGGQPQHF	TGTGCCATCAGTGAGGCGGAGGAGGGAGGTCAGCCCCAGCATTTT
-	TRBD2	TRBJ2-3	TRBV6-2/TRBV6-3	CASSLPSAGGLTDTQYF	TGTGCCAGCAGTTTACCCTCCGCGGGGGGACTCACAGATACGCAGTATTTT
few	-	TRBJ2-1	TRBV7-9	CASSLAAGGRRYNEQFF	TGTGCCAGCAGCTTAGCGGCAGGAGGAAGGAGATACAATGAGCAGTTCTTC
-	TRBD1	TRBJ2-7	TRBV7-2	CASSVGQGKYEQYF	TGTGCCAGCAGCGTGGGACAGGGGAAGTACGAGCAGTACTTC
-	-	TRBJ2-7	TRBV27	CASSLSPAYEQYF	TGTGCCAGCAGTTTAAGCCCGGCTTACGAGCAGTACTTC